The 18 T cell receptor beta chains in this list originate from one sample, sequenced in a study of PD-1 blockade in classical Hodgkin lymphoma (TCRdb year 2020). Taken with the paper, the label for time point translates to: cycle 4 day 1 (C4D1), after less than 7 weeks of nivolumab. Relapse after autologous stem cell transplantation had occurred in all trial patients, and cohorts A, B and C were distinguished by prior brentuximab vedotin exposure. Libraries were constructed by the immunoSEQ multiplex PCR assay. TCRdb limited this immuneACCESS table to in-frame rearrangements with V and J called. A share of clones is missing; checked studies link under half to unresolved V genes, and the rest is unexplained. A total of about 96,000 clones appear in this sample, roughly 91% of them only once. The biggest ten clones account for less than 2% of the sample. This material consisted of peripheral blood mononuclear cells (PBMCs), taken before the fourth cycle of nivolumab. These receptors all stem from a human donor with classical Hodgkin lymphoma.

The chain has TRBV7-9 and TRBJ2-7, with D perhaps TRBD2 (5 bases). V shed 1 base and J shed 4 bases, with 17 bases lying between them. CDR3 length equals 16 residues. Germline CDR1 SEHNR, CDR2 FQNEAQ (reference sequence). CDR3: CASSLGSGASLYEQYF. The CDR3 bases are TGTGCCAGCAGCTTAGGGAGCGGCGCGAGCCTGTACGAGCAGTACTTC. The entire variable domain, with the rest obtained from reference TRBV7-9 and TRBJ2-7, is as follows: DTGVSQNPRHKITKRGQNVTFRCDPISEHNRLYWYRQTLGQGPEFLTYFQNEAQLEKSRLLSDRFSAERPKGSFSTLEIQRTEQGDSAMYLCASSLGSGASLYEQYFGPGTRLTVT.

The chain joins TRBV20-1 to TRBJ2-7; TRBD2 is a possible D gene (6 bases). Germline CDR1 DFQATT, CDR2 SNEGSKA (reference sequence). The CDR3 contains 11 residues. Between the trimmed V and J ends, which lost 3 bases and 6 bases, there was a span of 9 bases. The CDR3: CSARGGIEQYF. In DNA form, the CDR3 reads TGCAGTGCTAGGGGCGGGATCGAGCAGTACTTC.

The chain is built from TRBV21-1 and TRBJ2-7; no check of the table's D call, TRBD2, against the DNA was made. TRBV21-1 is a pseudogene locus. The CDR3 spans 13 residues. The CDR3 region has the DNA TGTGCCAGCAGCTTAAAAGGGGGGGTCGAGCAGTACTTC. Protein product: CASSLKGGVEQYF.

The chain carries TRBV10-3 and TRBJ2-7, with TRBD2 identical over 11 bases. The CDR3 has 12 residues. V was pared by 10 bases and J by 4 bases, with 3 bases of the junction left unmatched. The germline V gene has CDR1 ENHRY and CDR2 SYGVKD. The DNA of the CDR3 is TGTGCCACGGGACTAGCGGAATACGAGCAGTACTTC. This translates into CATGLAEYEQYF.

The J gene is TRBJ2-5, the V gene TRBV9; TRBD2 agrees at 12 bases. V lost 3 bases and J lost 5; bases outside the gene matches: 11. The germline V gene has CDR1 SGDLS and CDR2 YYNGEE. CDR3 size: 17 residues. CDR3 sequence: CASSGGSLAGGWETQYF. The CDR3 DNA sequence: TGTGCCAGCAGCGGCGGGAGTCTAGCGGGAGGGTGGGAGACCCAGTACTTC.

V is TRBV11-2 and J is TRBJ2-1; D ambiguous. The germline V gene encodes CDR1 SGHAT and CDR2 FQNNGV. The V end lost 4 bases, the J end lost 10 bases, and 14 bases lay between the germline ends. CDR3 length equals 13 residues. The CDR3 is CASSSPAGSEQFF. As DNA, the CDR3 is TGTGCCAGCAGCTCCCCCGCCGGCTCGGAGCAGTTCTTC.

This chain joins TRBV27 and TRBJ2-3; D gene uncertain. Trimming removed 2 bases from V and 5 bases from J, with 8 bases in between. This CDR3 is built from 13 residues. Germline V CDR1 and CDR2: MNHEY, SMNVEV (reference sequence). The CDR3 sequence is CASSLQVRDTQYF. CDR3 bases: TGTGCCAGCAGTTTACAGGTCAGAGATACGCAGTATTTT.

In DNA, the CDR3 is TGTGCCAGCAGTGGGGGGGCAGGGGGCCTCCCGAATCAGCCCCAGCATTTT. This gives the protein CASSGGAGGLPNQPQHF. The rearrangement links TRBV6-1 to TRBJ1-5; TRBD1 aligns across 8 bases. Germline V gene sequence: CDR1 MNHNS, CDR2 SASEGT. V lost 4 bases, J lost 4 bases, and 12 bases stayed unmatched. This CDR3 is 17 amino acids long.

The chain combines TRBV19 with TRBJ2-5; no clear D. Per germline, CDR1 LNHDA and CDR2 SQIVND (reference sequence). The ends were cut back, 3 bases at V and 5 bases at J, with 10 bases in the middle. The CDR3 contains 13 residues. The CDR3 sequence is CASSMLAGETQYF. DNA for the CDR3: TGTGCCAGTAGTATGCTCGCTGGGGAGACCCAGTACTTC.

V and J are TRBV11-2 and TRBJ2-2; possible D gene TRBD2, 6 bases. V was cut by 6 bases and J by 6 bases, with 14 bases left in between. Looked up from germline, CDR1 is SGHAT and CDR2 is FQNNGV. The CDR3 is 14 amino acids. In DNA, the CDR3 is TGTGCCAGCAGTTTACCTACTAGCCCCGGGGAGCTGTTTTTT. Translation: CASSLPTSPGELFF.

The V gene is TRBV11-2, the J gene TRBJ2-1; 9 bases are shared with TRBD2. The germline CDR1 and CDR2 sequences are SGHAT and FQNNGV. Trimming took 2 bases from V and 6 from J; bases not matched to a gene: 11. This CDR3 is built from 17 residues. CDR3 sequence reads: CASSLKLLAGPFNEQFF. The CDR3 bases are TGTGCCAGCAGCTTAAAGTTACTAGCGGGCCCTTTCAATGAGCAGTTCTTC.

This rearrangement joins TRBV5-1 to TRBJ2-5, with D perhaps matching TRBD2 (5 bases). V was trimmed by 0 bases and J by 1 base, leaving 16 bases between them. This CDR3 comprises 17 residues. Germline CDR1 and CDR2: SGHRS and YFSETQ. CDR3 sequence reads: CASSLGTSAAVQETQYF. CDR3 DNA sequence: TGCGCCAGCAGCTTGGGTACGTCAGCGGCCGTCCAAGAGACCCAGTACTTC.

This clone was recorded only once. The V gene is TRBV11-3, the J gene TRBJ1-2, with 10 bases matching TRBD1. V gave up 4 bases and J gave up 8 bases; unmatched junction bases: 7. Germline CDR1 SGHNT, CDR2 YENEEA. The CDR3 is 14 residues long. The CDR3 nucleotides read TGTGCCAGCAGCTCGACCGGGACAGGGGACGGCTACACCTTC. Its translation is CASSSTGTGDGYTF. Full variable domain (outside the CDR3, taken from reference TRBV11-3 and TRBJ1-2): EAGVVQSPRYKIIEKKQPVAFWCNPISGHNTLYWYLQNLGQGPELLIRYENEEAVDDSQLPKDRFSAERLKGVDSTLKIQPAELGDSAVYLCASSSTGTGDGYTFGSGTRLTVV.

J is TRBJ2-7 and V is TRBV19, with TRBD1 identical over 8 bases. Per the germline V gene, CDR1 is LNHDA and CDR2 is SQIVND (reference sequence). The trim removed 5 bases at V and 0 bases at J, leaving 9 bases unmatched. CDR3 size: 16 residues. The CDR3 region has the DNA TGTGCCAGTAGTTCATTCCCGGGACAGGTCTCCTACGAGCAGTACTTC. Translation: CASSSFPGQVSYEQYF.

CDR3 nucleotides: TGTGCCAGCAGCCCAGATCCGGGACAGCTGCCCTACGAGCAGTACTTC. This codes for CASSPDPGQLPYEQYF. The chain combines TRBV7-6 with TRBJ2-7; 7 bases map to TRBD1. Trimming at V came to 5 bases and at J to 2 bases, leaving 12 bases not matched to a gene. CDR1 SGHVS and CDR2 FNYEAQ come from the germline V gene. The CDR3 totals 16 residues.

V and J are TRBV10-1 and TRBJ2-3, with 8 positions matching TRBD2. Unmatched junction bases numbered 5, after V lost 0 bases and J lost 3 bases. Germline values: CDR1 WNHNN, CDR2 SYGVQD (reference sequence). The CDR3 runs 16 residues. The CDR3 is CASSESGLVSTDTQYF. The DNA for the CDR3 is TGCGCCAGCAGTGAGTCGGGACTAGTTTCAACAGATACGCAGTATTTT.

J is TRBJ2-7 and V is TRBV6-1, with D uncertain. The CDR3 runs 15 residues. Germline assignment: CDR1 MNHNS and CDR2 SASEGT. V lost 2 bases and J lost 3, with 14 bases in between. The CDR3 DNA is TGTGCCAGCAGTGAAATGTGGCGGAACAACTACGAGCAGTACTTC. Its protein product is CASSEMWRNNYEQYF.

In its sample, this clone was seen once. This chain joins TRBV18 and TRBJ1-1; 10 positions agree with TRBD1. The CDR3 totals 16 residues. CDR1 is KGHSH, CDR2 LQKENI, per germline. The trim removed 5 bases at V and 0 bases at J, leaving 6 bases unmatched. CDR3: CASSVRDRGMNTEAFF. The CDR3 DNA sequence: TGTGCCAGCTCAGTCCGGGACAGGGGTATGAACACTGAAGCTTTCTTT. Full variable domain (outside the CDR3, taken from reference TRBV18 and TRBJ1-1): NAGVMQNPRHLVRRRGQEARLRCSPMKGHSHVYWYRQLPEEGLKFMVYLQKENIIDESGMPKERFSAEFPKEGPSILRIQQVVRGDSAAYFCASSVRDRGMNTEAFFGQGTRLTVV.